This T cell receptor beta chain stems from a study of blood T cell repertoires in COVID-19. Per the original data handling: The authors estimated nucleated cell counts from reference gene primer amplification. Profiling relied on immunoSEQ multiplex PCR, and the TCRdb table lists in-frame clones only, not all of them. V and J calls and clone size are given by that table; D and trimming were obtained from the DNA. The repertoire includes under 150,000 clones, 70% to 90% of them detected once, and approximately 3.6% sits in the top ten. V was trimmed by 1 base and J by 8 bases, leaving 12 bases between them. The CDR3 extends over 15 amino acids. In germline, CDR1 is MGHRA, CDR2 YSYEKL.

The rearrangement links TRBV4-1 to TRBJ1-6; D perhaps matches TRBD1 (6 bases). Sequencing was done on a sample of peripheral blood. This TCR was recovered from a man aged 35 to 55 with acute or convalescent COVID-19. CDR3 sequence (DNA): TGCGCCAGCAGCCAAGTGGGGGCCGGATATTCACCCCTCCACTTT. It specifies CASSQVGAGYSPLHF.